What follows is one T cell receptor beta chain and its context. With 60 Vbeta and 13 Jbeta primers, the PCR was carried out. This table comes from immunoSEQ multiplex PCR, and its TCRdb copy is limited to in-frame clones, with some not included. This sample has over 120,000 clones, with about 74% found just once. The data derive from a study of cytomegalovirus exposure and HLA in healthy donors. Sequencing was performed on PBMCs. The clonotype was recovered from a man between 18 and 35 years old in good health and CMV-seropositive.

As DNA, the CDR3 is TGTGCCAGCAGCTTGGCCCCCGGGACAGGGGGCGGGCTAAAAAAACTGTTTTTT. Translation gives CASSLAPGTGGGLKKLFF. This sequence joins TRBV5-4 and TRBJ1-4; 12 bases are a match to TRBD1. Germline CDR1 and CDR2: SGHNT and YYREEE (reference sequence). V lost 0 bases to trimming and J lost 9 bases; unmatched junction nucleotides: 12. The CDR3 contains 18 residues.